A single sample gave rise to the 13 T cell receptor beta chains below, sequenced in a study of blood T cell repertoires in COVID-19. Assay used: immunoSEQ multiplex PCR; TCRdb lists only in-frame clones, some missing. The table lists under 200,000 clones, approximately 81% of them singletons, with more than 1% in the top ten. Material: peripheral blood. The receptors were gathered from a man aged 40-49 years with acute or convalescent COVID-19.

This chain connects TRBV4-3 to TRBJ2-2; D not resolved. Germline CDR1 LGHNA, CDR2 YSLEER. Deletions cut 0 bases from V and 8 bases from J, with 10 bases between. The CDR3 contains 14 residues. The DNA of the CDR3 is TGCGCCAGCAGCCAAGATAGCACCTTGGGGGAGCTGTTTTTT. Translated: CASSQDSTLGELFF.

The rearrangement joins TRBV5-1 to TRBJ2-5, with TRBD1 identical over 7 bases. The V gene end was trimmed by 0 bases and the J gene end by 2 bases; junction bases not matched to a gene: 7. In germline, CDR1 is SGHRS, CDR2 YFSETQ. The CDR3 loop spans 16 amino acids. The CDR3 reads CASSLDGARGQETQYF. CDR3 coding DNA: TGCGCCAGCAGCTTGGATGGGGCCAGGGGGCAAGAGACCCAGTACTTC.

V gene TRBV11-3 combines with J gene TRBJ2-1; possible D gene TRBD1, 6 bases. The ends were cut back, 2 bases at V and 8 bases at J, with 16 bases in the middle. Per the germline V gene, CDR1 is SGHNT and CDR2 is YENEEA. The CDR3 sequence is 15 residues long. The CDR3 DNA sequence: TGTGCCAGCAGCTTACCGGGCCCAGGGGTCGATGAGCAGTTCTTC. This translates into CASSLPGPGVDEQFF. Drawing the rest from reference TRBV11-3 and TRBJ2-1, the complete variable domain is EAGVVQSPRYKIIEKKQPVAFWCNPISGHNTLYWYLQNLGQGPELLIRYENEEAVDDSQLPKDRFSAERLKGVDSTLKIQPAELGDSAVYLCASSLPGPGVDEQFFGPGTRLTVL.

This clone was recorded once. CDR3 DNA: TGCGCCAGCAGCCTGACAGTAAACCAGCCCCAGCATTTT. Amino acid sequence: CASSLTVNQPQHF. The rearrangement joins TRBV5-1 to TRBJ1-5; possible D gene TRBD1, 5 bases. Trimming stripped 4 bases from V and 7 bases from J, with 12 bases between. CDR3 length: 13 residues. Germline V CDR1 and CDR2: SGHRS, YFSETQ.

The chain has TRBV7-9 and TRBJ2-7; 13 bases are shared with TRBD2. Germline V gene lookup returns CDR1 SEHNR and CDR2 FQNEAQ (reference sequence). The CDR3 covers 15 residues. V lost 4 bases and J lost 4; bases outside the gene matches: 4. In nucleotides, the CDR3 is TGTGCCAGCAGCTCATGGACTAGCGGGAGTTACGAGCAGTACTTC. Translated: CASSSWTSGSYEQYF.

This clone has only one observation. The V call is TRBV15, the J call TRBJ1-4, with D uncertain. CDR3 length: 16 amino acids. The germline V gene has CDR1 LNHNV and CDR2 YYDKDF (reference sequence). V lost 1 base to trimming and J lost 7 bases, with 16 bases between them. The CDR3 loop is CATSRGVFEFTEKLFF. CDR3 nucleotide sequence: TGTGCCACCAGCAGAGGCGTTTTTGAGTTTACTGAAAAACTGTTTTTT.

This chain joins TRBV7-2 and TRBJ1-1; D gene unclear. V was trimmed by 2 bases and J by 11 bases, leaving 18 bases between them. Per the germline V gene, CDR1 is SGHTA and CDR2 is FQGNSA. The length of the CDR3 is 14 residues. The CDR3 is CASSLMTTRDRAFF. For the CDR3, the DNA is TGTGCCAGCAGCTTAATGACCACACGGGATAGGGCTTTCTTT.

V and J are TRBV25-1 and TRBJ2-7, with D possibly TRBD1 on 5 matching bases. V was cut by 8 bases and J by 2 bases, with 16 bases left in between. Looked up from germline, CDR1 is MGHDK and CDR2 is SYGVNS. This CDR3 contains 14 residues. CDR3 sequence: CASVEDTIPYEQYF. The CDR3 region has the DNA TGTGCCAGCGTCGAGGACACGATCCCCTACGAGCAGTACTTC.

This clone was recorded once. The CDR3 nucleotides read TGTGCCACCAGCCCCTGGGCAGGGGGGAACAATGAGCAGTTCTTC. The encoded protein is CATSPWAGGNNEQFF. J is TRBJ2-1 and V is TRBV15; TRBD1 might be the D (7 bases). CDR1 and CDR2 (germline): LNHNV, YYDKDF (reference sequence). CDR3 size: 15 residues. The V and J ends lost 5 bases and 5 bases respectively, with 16 bases between them.

The chain joins TRBV5-6 to TRBJ1-3; 10 nucleotides align to TRBD1. The germline V gene has CDR1 SGHDT and CDR2 YYEEEE. The CDR3 is 15 residues long. The ends lost 7 bases at V and 0 bases at J; junction bases unmatched: 4. CDR3 in DNA: TGTGCCAGCGGAGGGACAGGGGACTCTGGAAACACCATATATTTT. This codes for CASGGTGDSGNTIYF.

This chain uses TRBV6-1 with TRBJ2-7, with 10 bases identical to TRBD1. From germline, CDR1 is MNHNS and CDR2 SASEGT. The CDR3 loop spans 15 amino acids. Trimming at V came to 0 bases and at J to 7 bases, leaving 6 bases not matched to a gene. This CDR3 reads CASSEAGDRGGEQYF. DNA for the CDR3: TGTGCCAGCAGTGAAGCGGGGGACAGGGGAGGGGAGCAGTACTTC.

J is TRBJ1-5 and V is TRBV18; 10 nucleotides agree with TRBD1. J gave up 5 bases and V 6 bases, and 7 bases lay outside the gene matches. The germline CDR1 and CDR2 sequences are KGHSH and LQKENI. The length of the CDR3 is 15 residues. The CDR3 DNA follows: TGTGCCAGCTCTAACGAAGACAGGGGGCATCAGCCCCAGCATTTT. This gives the protein CASSNEDRGHQPQHF.

This clone has a handful of counts. The rearrangement uses TRBV7-9 and TRBJ2-1, with a possible D match to TRBD2 (5 bases). This CDR3 contains 15 residues. CDR1 and CDR2 from the germline V gene are SEHNR and FQNEAQ (reference sequence). The V and J ends lost 1 base and 4 bases respectively, with 11 bases between them. CDR3 region: CASSLGRTEYNEQFF. DNA of the CDR3: TGTGCCAGCAGCTTAGGCCGGACTGAGTACAATGAGCAGTTCTTC.